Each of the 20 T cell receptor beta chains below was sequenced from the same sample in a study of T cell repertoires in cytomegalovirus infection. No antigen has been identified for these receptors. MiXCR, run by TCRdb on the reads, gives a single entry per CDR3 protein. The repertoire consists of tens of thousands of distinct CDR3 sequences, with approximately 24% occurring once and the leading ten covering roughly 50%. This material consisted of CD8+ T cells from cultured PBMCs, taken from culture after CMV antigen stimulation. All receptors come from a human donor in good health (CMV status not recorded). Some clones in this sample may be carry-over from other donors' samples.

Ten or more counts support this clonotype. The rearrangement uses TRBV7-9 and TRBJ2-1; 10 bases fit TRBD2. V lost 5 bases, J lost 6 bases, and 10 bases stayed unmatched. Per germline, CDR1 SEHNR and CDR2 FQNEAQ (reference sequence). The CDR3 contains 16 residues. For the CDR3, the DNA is TGTGCCAGCAGCCCCCCCAGCGGGGGGGTAACCAATGAGCAGTTCTTC. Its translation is CASSPPSGGVTNEQFF.

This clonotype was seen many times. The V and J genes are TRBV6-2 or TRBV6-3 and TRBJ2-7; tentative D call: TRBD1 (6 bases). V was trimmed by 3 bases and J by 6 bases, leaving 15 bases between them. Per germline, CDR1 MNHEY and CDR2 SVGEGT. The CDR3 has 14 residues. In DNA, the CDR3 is TGTGCCAGCAGTTATTCCCAGGGGATCGGCGAGCAGTACTTC. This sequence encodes CASSYSQGIGEQYF.

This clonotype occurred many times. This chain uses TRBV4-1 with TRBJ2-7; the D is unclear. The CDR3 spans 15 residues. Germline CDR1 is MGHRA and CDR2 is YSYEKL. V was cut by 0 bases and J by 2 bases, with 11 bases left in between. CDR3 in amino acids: CASSQDTYSTYEQYF. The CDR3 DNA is TGCGCCAGCAGCCAAGATACGTACAGTACCTACGAGCAGTACTTC.

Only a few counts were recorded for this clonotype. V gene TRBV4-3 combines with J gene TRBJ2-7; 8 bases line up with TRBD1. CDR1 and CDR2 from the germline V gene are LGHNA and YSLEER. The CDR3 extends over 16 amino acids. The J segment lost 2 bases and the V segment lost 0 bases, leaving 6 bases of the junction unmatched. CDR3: CASSQDSGQGPYEQYF. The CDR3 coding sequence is TGCGCCAGCAGCCAAGATTCCGGACAGGGCCCCTACGAGCAGTACTTC.

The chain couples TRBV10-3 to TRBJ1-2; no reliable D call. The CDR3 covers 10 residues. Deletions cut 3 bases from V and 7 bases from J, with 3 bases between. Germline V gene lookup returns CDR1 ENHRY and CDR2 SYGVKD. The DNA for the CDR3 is TGTGCCATCAGTGATGGTGGCTACACCTTC. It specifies CAISDGGYTF.

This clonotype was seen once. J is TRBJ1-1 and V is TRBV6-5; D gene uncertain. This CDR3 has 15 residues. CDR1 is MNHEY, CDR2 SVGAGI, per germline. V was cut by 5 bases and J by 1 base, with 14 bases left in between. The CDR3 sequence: CASSLFLGKNTEAFF. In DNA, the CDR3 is TGTGCCAGCAGTCTCTTCCTGGGGAAGAACACTGAAGCTTTCTTT.

The CDR3 coding sequence is TGTGCCATCAGTGAGACTCGAAGCGGGGGCCCTGAAGACATTCAGTACTTC. Translating it yields CAISETRSGGPEDIQYF. The V gene is TRBV10-3, the J gene TRBJ2-4; 8 bases line up with TRBD2. The CDR3 is made up of 17 amino acids. Losses at the gene ends were 2 bases for V and 8 bases for J; bases not matched to a gene: 14. Germline V gene data show CDR1 as ENHRY and CDR2 as SYGVKD.

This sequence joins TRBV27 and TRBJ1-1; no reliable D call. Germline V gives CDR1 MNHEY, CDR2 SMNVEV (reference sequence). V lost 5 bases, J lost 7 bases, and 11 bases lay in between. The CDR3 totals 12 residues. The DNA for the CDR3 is TGTGCCAGCAGTACGGGTCAAAATGAAGCTTTCTTT. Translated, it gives CASSTGQNEAFF.

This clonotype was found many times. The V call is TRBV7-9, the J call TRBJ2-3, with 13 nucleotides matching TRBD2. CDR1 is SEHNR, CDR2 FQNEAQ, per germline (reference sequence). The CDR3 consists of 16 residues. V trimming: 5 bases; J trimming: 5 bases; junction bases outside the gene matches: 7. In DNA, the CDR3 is TGTGCCAGCAGCGTAGGGACTAGCGGGACGAGAGATACGCAGTATTTT. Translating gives CASSVGTSGTRDTQYF.

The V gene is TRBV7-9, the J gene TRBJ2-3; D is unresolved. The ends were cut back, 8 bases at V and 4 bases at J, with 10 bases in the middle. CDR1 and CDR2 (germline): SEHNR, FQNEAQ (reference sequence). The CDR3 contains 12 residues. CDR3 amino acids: CASGTGADTQYF. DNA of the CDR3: TGTGCCAGCGGCACTGGCGCAGATACGCAGTATTTT.

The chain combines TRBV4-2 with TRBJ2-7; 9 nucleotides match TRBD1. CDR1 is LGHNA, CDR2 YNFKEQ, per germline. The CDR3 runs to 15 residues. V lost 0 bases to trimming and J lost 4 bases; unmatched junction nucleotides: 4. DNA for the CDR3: TGTGCCAGCAGCCAAGAGGGGACAGGGAAGTACGAGCAGTACTTC. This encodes CASSQEGTGKYEQYF.

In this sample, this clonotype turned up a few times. The chain's CDR3 is CATSDRRLAGANTGELFF. The CDR3 DNA sequence: TGTGCCACCAGTGATAGGAGACTAGCGGGGGCGAACACCGGGGAGCTGTTTTTT. The V gene is TRBV24-1, the J gene TRBJ2-2; 12 bases are shared with TRBD2. The CDR3 length is 18 residues. The junction had 4 bases not matched to a gene; V was cut back by 3 bases and J by 0 bases. Germline CDR1 reads KGHDR; CDR2 reads SFDVKD.

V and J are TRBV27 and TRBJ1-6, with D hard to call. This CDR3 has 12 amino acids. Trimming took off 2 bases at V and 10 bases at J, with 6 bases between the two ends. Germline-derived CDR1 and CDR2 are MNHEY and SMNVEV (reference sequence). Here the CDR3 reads CASSLTGSPLHF. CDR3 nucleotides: TGTGCCAGCAGTTTAACGGGGTCACCCCTCCACTTT.

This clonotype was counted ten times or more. Here the CDR3 DNA reads TGTGCCAGCCTCCGGCCGGGACAAGAGACCCAGTACTTC. Protein: CASLRPGQETQYF. This chain uses TRBV7-9 with TRBJ2-5; TRBD2 might be the D (5 bases). Germline values: CDR1 SEHNR, CDR2 FQNEAQ (reference sequence). V was clipped by 8 bases and J by 2 bases, with 12 bases between them. The CDR3 consists of 13 residues.

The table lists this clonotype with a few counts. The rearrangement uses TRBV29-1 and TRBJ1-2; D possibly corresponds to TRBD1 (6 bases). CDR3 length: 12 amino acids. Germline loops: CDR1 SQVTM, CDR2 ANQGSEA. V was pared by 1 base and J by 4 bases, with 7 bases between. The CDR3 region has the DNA TGCAGCGTTGAAGCAGGGGTCTATGGCTACACCTTC. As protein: CSVEAGVYGYTF.

The CDR3 nucleotides read TGTGCCAGTAGCATTGGTCAGGGTACGCAGCCCCAGCATTTT. Translated, it gives CASSIGQGTQPQHF. J is TRBJ1-5 and V is TRBV19; the D gene is possibly TRBD1 (5 bases). The CDR3 length is 14 residues. Trimming pared 6 bases from V and 7 bases from J, leaving 16 bases between. Germline-derived CDR1 and CDR2 are LNHDA and SQIVND (reference sequence).

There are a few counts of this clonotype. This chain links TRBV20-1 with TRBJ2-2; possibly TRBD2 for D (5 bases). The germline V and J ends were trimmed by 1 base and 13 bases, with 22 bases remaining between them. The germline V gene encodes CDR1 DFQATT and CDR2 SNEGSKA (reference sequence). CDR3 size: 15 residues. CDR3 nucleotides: TGCAGTGCTAGAGTGTTAAGCAGGACTGCCAATGGGCTGTTTTTT. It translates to CSARVLSRTANGLFF.

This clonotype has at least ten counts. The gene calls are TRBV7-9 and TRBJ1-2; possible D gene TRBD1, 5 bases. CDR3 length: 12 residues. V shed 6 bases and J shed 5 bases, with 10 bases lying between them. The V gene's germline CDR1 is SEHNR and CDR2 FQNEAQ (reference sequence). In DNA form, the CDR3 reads TGTGCCAGCAGACGGGACGTATATGGCTACACCTTC. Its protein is CASRRDVYGYTF.

The CDR3, as DNA: TGTGCCAGCACGCCGCAGTCGGGGGATGAGCAGTTCTTC. Encoded protein: CASTPQSGDEQFF. The chain joins TRBV12-3 or TRBV12-4 to TRBJ2-1, with D possibly TRBD2 on 6 matching bases. V was clipped by 7 bases and J by 8 bases, with 15 bases between them. This CDR3 has 13 amino acids.

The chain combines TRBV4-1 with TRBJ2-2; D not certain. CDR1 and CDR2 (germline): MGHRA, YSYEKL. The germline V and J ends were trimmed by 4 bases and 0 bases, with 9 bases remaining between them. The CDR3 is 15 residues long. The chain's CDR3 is CASSPAAPNTGELFF. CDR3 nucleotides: TGCGCCAGCAGCCCCGCCGCGCCGAACACCGGGGAGCTGTTTTTT.